The 29 T cell receptor beta chains reported below all come from one sample, sequenced in a study of shared clonotypes between healthy human individuals. CD45RO-negative cells were positively selected for CCR7, leaving out terminally differentiated effector memory CD45RA+ cells. The table came from immunoSEQ multiplex PCR; TCRdb's copy has only in-frame clones and leaves some out. Altogether some 800,000 clones are present, 90% to 95% being singletons, with the ten largest covering about 25%. Sequencing was performed on naive CD8+ T cells sorted from blood. All receptors derive from a man under 40 in good health.

CDR3 in amino acids: CASSLTFLGEGKVSYEQYF. The CDR3, as DNA: TGTGCCAGCAGTTTAACGTTCTTGGGGGAGGGGAAAGTCTCCTACGAGCAGTACTTC. The rearrangement links TRBV27 to TRBJ2-7, with 7 positions matching TRBD2. J was trimmed by 0 bases and V by 2 bases; bases with no gene match: 16. The CDR3 loop spans 19 amino acids. Germline CDR1 reads MNHEY; CDR2 reads SMNVEV (reference sequence).

This chain connects TRBV28 to TRBJ1-2; D is unclear. This CDR3 comprises 13 residues. V was pared by 3 bases and J by 5 bases, with 10 bases between. Germline V lookup: CDR1 MDHEN, CDR2 SYDVKM. For the CDR3, the DNA is TGTGCCAGCAGTTTGGACGCAGCTTATGGCTACACCTTC. Translated, it gives CASSLDAAYGYTF.

This clone was seen a single time. V and J are TRBV5-6 and TRBJ2-7; D ambiguous. Per germline, CDR1 SGHDT and CDR2 YYEEEE. Between the trimmed V and J ends, which lost 3 bases and 4 bases, there was a span of 5 bases. The CDR3 runs 11 residues. The CDR3 bases are TGTGCCAGCAGCTGGGGATACGAGCAGTACTTC. Translating it yields CASSWGYEQYF. Using reference TRBV5-6 and TRBJ2-7 for the parts outside the CDR3, the full variable domain is DAGVTQSPTHLIKTRGQQVTLRCSPKSGHDTVSWYQQALGQGPQFIFQYYEEEERQRGNFPDRFSGHQFPNYSSELNVNALLLGDSALYLCASSWGYEQYFGPGTRLTVT.

V gene TRBV7-2 combines with J gene TRBJ1-5, with TRBD1 identical over 8 bases. Germline assignment: CDR1 SGHTA and CDR2 FQGNSA. Trimming at V came to 4 bases and at J to 6 bases, leaving 8 bases not matched to a gene. CDR3 length: 15 amino acids. The CDR3 DNA reads as TGTGCCAGCAGCTCAGTGAGTGACAGGGGTCAGCCCCAGCATTTT. Its protein is CASSSVSDRGQPQHF.

The genes are TRBV27 and TRBJ2-1, with 7 bases that match TRBD2. This CDR3 spans 14 amino acids. The V gene end was trimmed by 7 bases and the J gene end by 2 bases; junction bases not matched to a gene: 5. Germline assignment: CDR1 MNHEY and CDR2 SMNVEV (reference sequence). CDR3 sequence: CASTFGTTYNEQFF. DNA for the CDR3: TGTGCCAGCACCTTCGGGACTACCTACAATGAGCAGTTCTTC.

CDR3: CASSVEAGKSYEQYF. The DNA of the CDR3 is TGTGCCAGCAGCGTAGAGGCAGGGAAATCCTACGAGCAGTACTTC. The chain uses TRBV9 and TRBJ2-7, with D perhaps matching TRBD1 (5 bases). The germline V gene has CDR1 SGDLS and CDR2 YYNGEE. The CDR3 is 15 amino acids. V shed 0 bases and J shed 1 base, with 11 bases lying between them.

The rearrangement uses TRBV11-1 and TRBJ2-7; tentatively, D is TRBD2 (6 bases). Per germline, CDR1 SGHAT and CDR2 FQDESV (reference sequence). The CDR3 runs 15 residues. Trimming cost V 7 bases and J 3 bases, with 19 bases left between them. The CDR3 here is CASTSVGGGIYEQYF. The CDR3 nucleotides read TGTGCCAGCACCTCTGTGGGTGGGGGGATCTACGAGCAGTACTTC.

Comment on this clone: Since a much larger clone is just one base distant, this may be a read error. This chain joins TRBV6-5 and TRBJ1-1, with 7 bases that match TRBD1. CDR3 size: 13 residues. The germline V gene has CDR1 MNHEY and CDR2 SVGAGI. V shed 5 bases and J 3 bases; nucleotides not matched to a gene: 3. The CDR3 nucleotides read TGTGCCAGCAGTGACAGGGAGTACACTGAAGCTTTCTTT. This codes for CASSDREYTEAFF.

This CDR3 reads CASSSRELSYEQYF. The CDR3 coding sequence is TGCGCCAGCAGTTCGCGGGAGCTTTCCTACGAGCAGTACTTC. This chain joins TRBV5-1 and TRBJ2-7; TRBD2 agrees at 7 bases. Germline V gene data show CDR1 as SGHRS and CDR2 as YFSETQ. The J segment lost 1 base and the V segment lost 5 bases, leaving 6 bases of the junction unmatched. This CDR3 region has 14 residues.

V and J are TRBV7-9 and TRBJ2-5; D not resolved. Germline CDR1 is SEHNR and CDR2 is FQNEAQ (reference sequence). This CDR3 region has 15 residues. Trimming pared 0 bases from V and 4 bases from J, leaving 12 bases between. The CDR3 DNA sequence: TGTGCCAGCAGCTTAGCGGCGGCAGGATTAGAGACCCAGTACTTC. Residues: CASSLAAAGLETQYF.

The chain combines TRBV2 with TRBJ2-7; 8 bases map to TRBD1. Germline CDR1 is SNHLY and CDR2 is FYNNEI. There are 15 residues in the CDR3. With 5 bases clipped from V and 5 bases from J, the junction kept 11 bases outside the gene matches. The CDR3 coding sequence is TGTGCCAGCAGTTACCCCGGGACAGGACACCACGAGCAGTACTTC. Amino acid sequence: CASSYPGTGHHEQYF.

The chain couples TRBV14 to TRBJ2-3; D gene unclear. The germline V and J ends were trimmed by 5 bases and 5 bases, with 8 bases remaining between them. Germline loops: CDR1 SGHDN, CDR2 FVKESK. This CDR3 comprises 12 residues. CDR3 protein: CASSLPGDTQYF. DNA for the CDR3: TGTGCCAGCAGCTTACCAGGAGATACGCAGTATTTT.

The V gene is TRBV19, the J gene TRBJ2-2, with a weak D call TRBD2 (5 bases). V dropped 11 bases and J dropped 2 bases, with 12 bases sitting between them. This CDR3 region has 13 residues. Germline values: CDR1 LNHDA, CDR2 SQIVND (reference sequence). CDR3 protein: CALWEPNTGELFF. CDR3 DNA: TGTGCCCTATGGGAGCCTAACACCGGGGAGCTGTTTTTT.

This sequence joins TRBV14 and TRBJ2-1, with 14 positions matching TRBD2. Germline CDR1 reads SGHDN; CDR2 reads FVKESK. J lost 5 bases, V lost 5 bases, and 8 bases had no gene match. This CDR3 is built from 17 residues. The CDR3 loop reads CASSSRTSGGYDNEQFF. The CDR3, as DNA: TGTGCCAGCAGCTCCCGGACTAGCGGGGGGTACGACAATGAGCAGTTCTTC.

The chain links TRBV2 to TRBJ2-2; D gene unclear. Germline CDR1 reads SNHLY; CDR2 reads FYNNEI. The CDR3 totals 13 residues. Trimming shortened V by 5 bases and J by 3 bases, and 7 bases separated the two germline ends. The CDR3 region is CASSRPYTGELFF. DNA of the CDR3: TGTGCCAGCAGTCGGCCCTACACCGGGGAGCTGTTTTTT.

The V call is TRBV21-1, the J call TRBJ1-5. TRBV21-1 is described as a pseudogene. The CDR3 contains 15 residues. CDR3 sequence: CATMGRGGGNQPQHF. As DNA, the CDR3 is TGTGCCACCATGGGTAGGGGGGGCGGCAATCAGCCCCAGCATTTT.

The chain uses TRBV2 and TRBJ2-1; 14 bases match TRBD2. Germline CDR1 and CDR2: SNHLY and FYNNEI. The CDR3 spans 15 residues. V dropped 8 bases and J dropped 8; count of bases not matched to a gene: 8. The CDR3 DNA reads as TGTGCCAGCGCGGGACTAGCGGGAGCAGGGGATGAGCAGTTCTTC. Translation: CASAGLAGAGDEQFF. Drawing the rest from reference TRBV2 and TRBJ2-1, the complete variable domain is EPEVTQTPSHQVTQMGQEVILRCVPISNHLYFYWYRQILGQKVEFLVSFYNNEISEKSEIFDDQFSVERPDGSNFTLKIRSTKLEDSAMYFCASAGLAGAGDEQFFGPGTRLTVL.

The chain has TRBV7-2 and TRBJ2-1; 13 nucleotides agree with TRBD2. The CDR3 covers 14 residues. The V segment lost 6 bases and the J segment 8 bases; nucleotides outside the gene matches: 4. CDR1 SGHTA and CDR2 FQGNSA come from the germline V gene. The CDR3 coding sequence is TGTGCCAGCAGGGGGACTAGCGGGAAAGATGAGCAGTTCTTC. Translation: CASRGTSGKDEQFF.

The rearrangement joins TRBV4-1 to TRBJ2-1, with TRBD1 identical over 7 bases. This CDR3 comprises 17 residues. Trimming took 5 bases from V and 1 from J; bases not matched to a gene: 11. Germline V lookup: CDR1 MGHRA, CDR2 YSYEKL. The CDR3 bases are TGCGCCAGCAGCTCATCCCCCGGGGACAGTTCCTACAATGAGCAGTTCTTC. Translated, it gives CASSSSPGDSSYNEQFF.

V gene TRBV5-4 combines with J gene TRBJ2-1; the D is unclear. Germline V CDR1 and CDR2: SGHNT, YYREEE (reference sequence). Deletions cut 3 bases from V and 5 bases from J, with 18 bases between. The CDR3 runs to 16 residues. This chain's CDR3 is CASSSPGSKLNNEQFF. CDR3 nucleotide sequence: TGTGCCAGCAGCTCACCTGGATCGAAATTAAACAATGAGCAGTTCTTC.

The chain recombines TRBV5-4 with TRBJ1-2; TRBD1 might be the D (5 bases). With 0 bases removed from V and 4 bases from J, the gap between germline ends came to 22 bases. Per germline, CDR1 SGHNT and CDR2 YYREEE (reference sequence). CDR3 length equals 18 residues. The CDR3: CASSLGQGSYYAVYGYTF. The DNA of the CDR3 is TGTGCCAGCAGCTTGGGGCAGGGCTCCTATTACGCGGTCTATGGCTACACCTTC.

The chain links TRBV2 to TRBJ2-1; maybe TRBD1 (5 bases). Germline CDR1 SNHLY, CDR2 FYNNEI. The CDR3 contains 14 residues. V lost 7 bases, J lost 10 bases, and 20 bases lay in between. The chain's CDR3 is CASNSGQITGEQFF. CDR3 nucleotides: TGTGCCAGCAACTCTGGACAAATCACCGGAGAGCAGTTCTTC.

The chain combines TRBV19 with TRBJ1-3; no reliable D call. The V gene lost 4 bases and the J gene lost 2 bases, with 24 bases spanning the gap. The CDR3 spans 19 residues. Germline V gene lookup returns CDR1 LNHDA and CDR2 SQIVND (reference sequence). The CDR3: CASSNVSLRLDGAGNTIYF. The DNA of the CDR3 is TGTGCCAGTAGTAACGTTAGTTTGCGTCTTGACGGTGCTGGAAACACCATATATTTT.

The rearrangement uses TRBV5-6 and TRBJ2-2; weak D call: TRBD1 (6 bases). Germline lookup yields CDR1 SGHDT and CDR2 YYEEEE. Trimming pared 7 bases from V and 2 bases from J, leaving 12 bases between. The CDR3 length is 14 residues. DNA for the CDR3: TGTGCCAGCGGCGACGGGACAAACACCGGGGAGCTGTTTTTT. Translating gives CASGDGTNTGELFF. Based on the CDR3 plus reference TRBV5-6 and TRBJ2-2, the full variable domain is DAGVTQSPTHLIKTRGQQVTLRCSPKSGHDTVSWYQQALGQGPQFIFQYYEEEERQRGNFPDRFSGHQFPNYSSELNVNALLLGDSALYLCASGDGTNTGELFFGEGSRLTVL.

In this sample, this clone turned up once. This chain links TRBV4-1 with TRBJ2-4; D is uncertain. V was trimmed by 2 bases and J by 5 bases, leaving 7 bases between them. Germline assignment: CDR1 MGHRA and CDR2 YSYEKL. CDR3 length equals 13 residues. DNA for the CDR3: TGCGCCAGCAGCCAATTGCCCCAAAACATTCAGTACTTC. This sequence encodes CASSQLPQNIQYF.

The chain employs TRBV18 and TRBJ2-7; 9 positions match TRBD2. CDR1 is KGHSH, CDR2 LQKENI, per germline. The CDR3 runs 15 residues. Losses at the gene ends were 1 base for V and 3 bases for J; bases not matched to a gene: 4. In DNA form, the CDR3 reads TGTGCCAGCTCACCACGACTAGCGGAGGTCTACGAGCAGTACTTC. Its translation is CASSPRLAEVYEQYF.

The chain joins TRBV4-1 to TRBJ2-7; the match to TRBD1 covers 7 bases. The CDR3 consists of 14 residues. The V segment lost 8 bases and the J segment 6 bases; nucleotides outside the gene matches: 13. CDR1 is MGHRA and CDR2 is YSYEKL in the germline V gene. The CDR3 here is CASGSNRGTAEQYF. The CDR3 DNA sequence: TGCGCCAGCGGCTCTAACAGGGGTACGGCCGAGCAGTACTTC.

This rearrangement joins TRBV28 to TRBJ1-5, with D unresolved. The CDR3 runs 16 residues. Trimming removed 0 bases at V and 0 bases at J, with 9 bases between. Germline CDR1 MDHEN, CDR2 SYDVKM. The CDR3 loop reads CASSLWAVYSNQPQHF. The CDR3 DNA follows: TGTGCCAGCAGTTTATGGGCAGTATATAGCAATCAGCCCCAGCATTTT.

About this clone itself: Different DNA sequences within this sample yield the same CDR3. The V and J genes are TRBV10-2 and TRBJ2-3; 12 bases line up with TRBD2. The CDR3 has 14 residues. Looked up from germline, CDR1 is WSHSY and CDR2 is SAAADI. V was clipped by 6 bases and J by 5 bases; unmatched bases: 3. CDR3 sequence (DNA): TGCGCCAGCAGCCCGGGACTAGCGGGAGATACGCAGTATTTT. Translated, it gives CASSPGLAGDTQYF.